The clone carrying this T cell receptor beta chain was seen a handful of times. The sample comes from a study of identical twins. TCRdb analysed the 5' RACE reads with MiXCR anew, one entry per CDR3 protein. The data contain nearly 900,000 distinct CDR3 sequences, 10% to 15% of them singletons. Separately, the same data were catalogued under a study of yellow fever vaccine responses in identical twins.

The receptor was isolated from a woman aged 18-29 years in good health. Specimen: PBMCs.

CDR3 loop: CSAKPSGGTYNEQFF. CDR3 nucleotides: TGCAGTGCTAAACCTAGCGGGGGGACCTACAATGAGCAGTTCTTC. V gene TRBV20-1 combines with J gene TRBJ2-1, with 11 nucleotides matching TRBD2. Per germline, CDR1 DFQATT and CDR2 SNEGSKA (reference sequence). The CDR3 runs to 15 residues. V was pared by 4 bases and J by 2 bases, with 4 bases of the junction left unmatched.